This TCR beta chain appears in the sequencing data of a study of spatial heterogeneity in lung cancer. In the study overall: Sequences of the beta chain were consistently detected in greater numbers than alpha-chain sequences.

Time point defined: sample taken at primary tumor resection. No cells were sorted before sequencing. The whole RNA sequenced was extracted from tumor, nontumor lung or frozen PBMC. From germline, CDR1 is DFQATT and CDR2 SNEGSKA (reference sequence). Losses at the gene ends were 4 bases for V and 3 bases for J; bases not matched to a gene: 6. The CDR3 consists of 14 residues. TCRdb itself ran the 5' RACE reads through MiXCR, one entry per CDR3 protein. The repertoire holds about 11,000 distinct CDR3 sequences, 5% to 5.5% seen once, with 9.5% to 15% in the top ten. Study outcomes and limitations: Tumor mutation counts were tracked by expanded intratumoral alpha and beta TCR counts.

This clonotype was detected ten times or more. Its cognate antigen is unknown. V is TRBV20-1 and J is TRBJ2-3, with 8 bases that match TRBD1. The receptor was derived from a male donor with early-stage non-small cell lung cancer. The material sequenced was lung tumor tissue, taken at surgery. The CDR3 DNA is TGCAGTGCTATGACAGGGGATCGTACAGATACGCAGTATTTT. Translation gives CSAMTGDRTDTQYF.